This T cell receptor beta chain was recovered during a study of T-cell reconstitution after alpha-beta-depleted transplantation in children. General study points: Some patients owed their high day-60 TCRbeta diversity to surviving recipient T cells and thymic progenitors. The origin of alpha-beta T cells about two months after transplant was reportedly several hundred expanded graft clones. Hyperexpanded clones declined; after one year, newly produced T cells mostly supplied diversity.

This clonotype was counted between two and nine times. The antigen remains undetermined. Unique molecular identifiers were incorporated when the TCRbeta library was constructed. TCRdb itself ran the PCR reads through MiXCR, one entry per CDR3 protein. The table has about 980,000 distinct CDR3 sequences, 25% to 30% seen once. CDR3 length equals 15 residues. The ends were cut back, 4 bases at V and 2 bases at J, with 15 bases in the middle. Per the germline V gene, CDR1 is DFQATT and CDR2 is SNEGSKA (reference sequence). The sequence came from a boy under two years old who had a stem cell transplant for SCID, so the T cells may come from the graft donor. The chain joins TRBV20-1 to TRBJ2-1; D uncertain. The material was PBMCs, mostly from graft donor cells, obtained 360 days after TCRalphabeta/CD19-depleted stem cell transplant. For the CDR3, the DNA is TGCAGTGCTAAGGTGTGGCCGACCACCTACAATGAGCAGTTCTTC. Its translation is CSAKVWPTTYNEQFF.